These 17 T cell receptor beta chains were sequenced from one sample in a study of shared clonotypes between healthy human individuals. CD45RO-negative CD8 cells positively selected for CCR7 made up the naive population, which excluded terminally differentiated effector memory CD45RA+ cells. Using immunoSEQ multiplex PCR, the repertoire was profiled, and TCRdb retains in-frame clones only, with some absent. The sample carries millions of clones, about 95% recorded once. The sequenced sample consisted of naive CD8+ T cells sorted from blood. These TCRs come from a man aged 18 to 30 in good health.

The chain couples TRBV6-1 to TRBJ2-1; no clear D. Germline-derived CDR1 and CDR2 are MNHNS and SASEGT. This CDR3 is 12 amino acids long. V shed 1 base and J shed 6 bases, with 4 bases lying between them. The CDR3 DNA reads TGTGCCAGCAGTGAAGGTTTCAATGAGCAGTTCTTC. Its protein product is CASSEGFNEQFF.

J is TRBJ2-3 and V is TRBV5-4; 14 nucleotides agree with TRBD2. The germline CDR1 and CDR2 sequences are SGHNT and YYREEE (reference sequence). The CDR3 is 20 amino acids. V lost 1 base to trimming and J lost 4 bases; unmatched junction nucleotides: 14. The CDR3 DNA sequence: TGTGCCAGCAGCTTGCACGAGACTAGCGGGGGGGCCTCAGTTTCAGATACGCAGTATTTT. The encoded protein is CASSLHETSGGASVSDTQYF. The full variable domain, rest sourced from reference TRBV5-4 and TRBJ2-3, is ETGVTQSPTHLIKTRGQQVTLRCSSQSGHNTVSWYQQALGQGPQFIFQYYREEENGRGNFPPRFSGLQFPNYSSELNVNALELDDSALYLCASSLHETSGGASVSDTQYFGPGTRLTVL.

This chain connects TRBV4-2 to TRBJ2-7; D possibly matches TRBD1 or TRBD2 (5 bases each). V dropped 1 base and J dropped 5 bases, with 6 bases sitting between them. Germline V CDR1 and CDR2: LGHNA, YNFKEQ. CDR3 length equals 12 residues. For the CDR3, the DNA is TGTGCCAGCAGCCAAGGGGGACACGAGCAGTACTTC. This gives the protein CASSQGGHEQYF.

The rearrangement joins TRBV7-2 to TRBJ2-2; 9 positions match TRBD2. V shed 1 base and J 4 bases; nucleotides not matched to a gene: 4. This CDR3 is built from 16 residues. Germline-derived CDR1 and CDR2 are SGHTA and FQGNSA. The CDR3 DNA reads as TGTGCCAGCAGCTTAGTCGGCGGGAGGGTCACCGGGGAGCTGTTTTTT. Translating it yields CASSLVGGRVTGELFF.

The chain has TRBV5-1 and TRBJ2-7; D perhaps matches TRBD1 (6 bases). Germline-derived CDR1 and CDR2 are SGHRS and YFSETQ. V lost 5 bases to trimming and J lost 7 bases, with 25 bases between them. The CDR3 length is 16 residues. The CDR3 DNA follows: TGCGCCAGCAGTCCCGGACAGATTCATAGTAGCTGGGAGCAGTACTTC. It encodes CASSPGQIHSSWEQYF.

The chain has TRBV6-5 and TRBJ2-5, with D perhaps TRBD2 (5 bases). V lost 0 bases to trimming and J lost 0 bases, with 11 bases between them. Germline V CDR1 and CDR2: MNHEY, SVGAGI. CDR3 length: 16 residues. The CDR3 bases are TGTGCCAGCAGTTACTCCAGGAGCGGAGACCAAGAGACCCAGTACTTC. It specifies CASSYSRSGDQETQYF.

The V call is TRBV11-2, the J call TRBJ2-5, with TRBD2 matching over 8 bases. CDR1 SGHAT and CDR2 FQNNGV come from the germline V gene. The CDR3 is made up of 17 amino acids. Unmatched junction bases numbered 12, after V lost 1 base and J lost 5 bases. The CDR3 sequence: CASSLVSAGAPRETQYF. The CDR3 nucleotides are TGTGCCAGCAGCTTAGTTTCAGCGGGGGCGCCTCGGGAGACCCAGTACTTC.

The chain recombines TRBV7-9 with TRBJ2-5; 9 bases map to TRBD2. The CDR3 consists of 15 residues. The V segment lost 5 bases and the J segment 5 bases; nucleotides outside the gene matches: 9. Germline V gene sequence: CDR1 SEHNR, CDR2 FQNEAQ (reference sequence). DNA for the CDR3: TGTGCCAGCAGCGAGTCTAGCGGGAAATGGGAGACCCAGTACTTC. This sequence encodes CASSESSGKWETQYF.

The V call is TRBV11-2, the J call TRBJ1-5, with unresolved D. This CDR3 contains 13 residues. V dropped 0 bases and J dropped 11 bases, with 11 bases sitting between them. CDR1 is SGHAT, CDR2 FQNNGV, per germline. CDR3 sequence: CASSLDSLRSQHF. The CDR3 DNA reads TGTGCCAGCAGCTTAGACTCCCTTAGATCCCAGCATTTT. Full variable domain (remainder filled in from reference TRBV11-2 and TRBJ1-5): EAGVAQSPRYKIIEKRQSVAFWCNPISGHATLYWYQQILGQGPKLLIQFQNNGVVDDSQLPKDRFSAERLKGVDSTLKIQPAKLEDSAVYLCASSLDSLRSQHFGDGTRLSIL.

The gene calls are TRBV6-5 and TRBJ1-3, with D uncertain. V lost 2 bases and J lost 8, with 10 bases in between. The CDR3 runs 13 residues. The germline V gene has CDR1 MNHEY and CDR2 SVGAGI. The CDR3 sequence is CASSYNSVDTIYF. CDR3 sequence (DNA): TGTGCCAGCAGTTACAACAGCGTGGACACCATATATTTT.

This chain connects TRBV14 to TRBJ2-7; D unclear. Germline V gene sequence: CDR1 SGHDN, CDR2 FVKESK. The CDR3 runs to 13 residues. The V end lost 2 bases, the J end lost 2 bases, and 7 bases lay between the germline ends. Written as DNA, the CDR3 is TGTGCCAGCAGCCAACTAGGGACCTACGAGCAGTACTTC. Protein sequence: CASSQLGTYEQYF.

The rearrangement joins TRBV6-5 to TRBJ2-5; D might be TRBD1 or TRBD2, each matching 5 bases. The CDR3 is 13 amino acids. The germline V gene has CDR1 MNHEY and CDR2 SVGAGI. V was trimmed by 0 bases and J by 5 bases, leaving 7 bases between them. In nucleotides, the CDR3 is TGTGCCAGCAGTTACTCGGGGGATGAGACCCAGTACTTC. Protein sequence: CASSYSGDETQYF.

The V gene is TRBV28, the J gene TRBJ2-3; D ambiguous. The CDR3 totals 17 residues. V was cut by 0 bases and J by 1 base, with 14 bases left in between. Looked up from germline, CDR1 is MDHEN and CDR2 is SYDVKM. CDR3 amino acids: CASSLWGGPEGTDTQYF. The CDR3 DNA reads TGTGCCAGCAGTTTATGGGGTGGGCCCGAAGGCACAGATACGCAGTATTTT.

The CDR3 DNA is TGTGCCAGCAGTTATCAGGGGAGCGGTGATGAGCAGTTCTTC. This sequence encodes CASSYQGSGDEQFF. V is TRBV27 and J is TRBJ2-1; D is possibly TRBD1 (6 bases). From germline, CDR1 is MNHEY and CDR2 SMNVEV (reference sequence). Trimming removed 4 bases from V and 8 bases from J, with 15 bases in between. This CDR3 comprises 14 residues.

The V and J genes are TRBV4-3 and TRBJ2-3; 9 bases line up with TRBD2. Germline V gene data show CDR1 as LGHNA and CDR2 as YSLEER. This CDR3 spans 16 amino acids. V was clipped by 0 bases and J by 6 bases; unmatched bases: 7. This chain's CDR3 is CASSQEVAGGGDTQYF. CDR3 bases: TGCGCCAGCAGCCAAGAAGTCGCGGGAGGGGGGGATACGCAGTATTTT.

The chain carries TRBV4-3 and TRBJ2-2; D remains unclear. Germline CDR1 is LGHNA and CDR2 is YSLEER. The CDR3 is made up of 18 amino acids. Trimming shortened V by 0 bases and J by 5 bases, and 19 bases separated the two germline ends. CDR3 residues: CASSQESPAVVRTGELFF. CDR3 in DNA: TGCGCCAGCAGCCAAGAGAGTCCGGCGGTTGTAAGGACCGGGGAGCTGTTTTTT.

This clone appeared a single time. The genes are TRBV5-1 and TRBJ2-7; TRBD1 agrees at 10 bases. CDR1 SGHRS and CDR2 YFSETQ come from the germline V gene. Trimming at V came to 4 bases and at J to 6 bases, leaving 16 bases not matched to a gene. The CDR3 consists of 17 residues. Here the CDR3 reads CASSAYFSGTGESEQYF. The CDR3, as DNA: TGCGCCAGCAGCGCCTATTTCTCCGGGACAGGGGAATCCGAGCAGTACTTC. Supplemented by reference TRBV5-1 and TRBJ2-7, the full variable domain reads KAGVTQTPRYLIKTRGQQVTLSCSPISGHRSVSWYQQTPGQGLQFLFEYFSETQRNKGNFPGRFSGRQFSNSRSEMNVSTLELGDSALYLCASSAYFSGTGESEQYFGPGTRLTVT.